This TCR beta chain came from a study of pediatric ulcerative colitis. Study observations and caveats: Blood-rectal clonal overlap within each person was significantly higher in ulcerative colitis patients than controls.

Method: immunoSEQ multiplex PCR; TCRdb's copy keeps in-frame clones and lacks some. The repertoire has fewer than 30,000 clones, approximately 71% of them found once; the top ten carry roughly 7%. This CDR3 region has 15 residues. V lost 1 base and J 2 bases, leaving 12 bases between the germline ends. Germline loops: CDR1 SGHTA, CDR2 FQGNSA. One to two pinch biopsies were taken from the rectum during colonoscopy. As to this clone: Its target is not known.

Sequencing was done on a sample of gut tissue. The clonotype originates from a boy under 18 with severe ulcerative colitis. V and J are TRBV7-2 and TRBJ2-7; D possibly corresponds to TRBD1 (7 bases). The CDR3 loop reads CASSLVQGGAYEQYF. The DNA of the CDR3 is TGTGCCAGCAGCTTAGTTCAGGGGGGTGCCTACGAGCAGTACTTC.